In its sample, the clone carrying this TCR beta chain ranks as medium-sized. The antigen is undetermined. TCRdb's table, derived via immunoSEQ multiplex PCR, lists solely in-frame clones and lacks some. In the table there are over 25,000 clones, approximately 88% of which are singletons. This specimen belongs to a study of OX40 agonist ivuxolimab in advanced cancers. Study details: An anti-OX40 (CD134) antibody with agonistic activity, ivuxolimab, was administered to patients. A diagnosis of hepatocellular carcinoma, melanoma, renal cell or head and neck cancer was present in dose-escalation patients.

CDR1 and CDR2 from the germline V gene are MDHEN and SYDVKM. The V end lost 5 bases, the J end lost 6 bases, and 10 bases lay between the germline ends. The CDR3 is 12 residues long. Study-wide results and caveats: At 0.1 to 3.0 mg/kg, CD4+ and CD8+ blood T cells expanded clonally by week 6.

It was autoimmune disease history or systemic immunosuppression that excluded patients. The receptor was isolated from an adult with an advanced solid tumor such as melanoma, head and neck, liver or kidney cancer. This rearrangement joins TRBV28 to TRBJ1-2; possible D gene TRBD1, 5 bases. The sequences come from CD4+ or CD8+ T cells sorted from blood, collected in a trial of the OX40 agonist ivuxolimab. As DNA, the CDR3 is TGTGCCAGCAGTGGGACGGACGATGGCTACACCTTC. This translates into CASSGTDDGYTF.